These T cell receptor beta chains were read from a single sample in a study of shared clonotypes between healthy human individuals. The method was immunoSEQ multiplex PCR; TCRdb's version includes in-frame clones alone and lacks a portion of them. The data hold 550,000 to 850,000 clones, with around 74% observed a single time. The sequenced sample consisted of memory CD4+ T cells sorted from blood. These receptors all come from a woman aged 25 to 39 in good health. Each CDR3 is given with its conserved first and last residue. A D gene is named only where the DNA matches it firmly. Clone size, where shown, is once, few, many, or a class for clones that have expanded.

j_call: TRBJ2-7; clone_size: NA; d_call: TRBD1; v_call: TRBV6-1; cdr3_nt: TGTGCCAGCAGTGGAACAGGGGAAGGTTTTTCCCACGAGCAGTACTTC; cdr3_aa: CASSGTGEGFSHEQYF
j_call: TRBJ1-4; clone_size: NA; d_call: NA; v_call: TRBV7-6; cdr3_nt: TGTGCCAGCAGCTTAGGACCCAGCCGGGAAAAACTGTTTTTT; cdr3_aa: CASSLGPSREKLFF
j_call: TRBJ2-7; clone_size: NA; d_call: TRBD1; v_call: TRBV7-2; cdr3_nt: TGTGCCAGCAGATCCGGGACAGGGACGTACGAGCAGTACTTC; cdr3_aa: CASRSGTGTYEQYF
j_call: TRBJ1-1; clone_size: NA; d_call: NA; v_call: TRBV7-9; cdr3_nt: TGTGCCAGCAGTCGGACAGCCAACACTGAAGCTTTCTTT; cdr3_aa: CASSRTANTEAFF
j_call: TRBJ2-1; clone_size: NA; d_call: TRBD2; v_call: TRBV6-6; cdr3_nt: TGTGCCAGCACCCAAGGGCTAGCGGGGGTCAATGAGCAGTTCTTC; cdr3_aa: CASTQGLAGVNEQFF
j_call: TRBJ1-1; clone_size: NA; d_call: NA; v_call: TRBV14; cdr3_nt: TGTGCCAGCAGCCAGGAAGGGGCGGGCACTGAAGCTTTCTTT; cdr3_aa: CASSQEGAGTEAFF
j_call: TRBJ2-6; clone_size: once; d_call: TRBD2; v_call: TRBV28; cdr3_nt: TGTGCCAGCACCTCGGGGGGCTCTGGGGCCAACGTCCTGACTTTC; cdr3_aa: CASTSGGSGANVLTF
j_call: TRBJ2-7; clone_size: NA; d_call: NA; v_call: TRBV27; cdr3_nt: TGTGCCAGCAGTTCATTTCAGGGCAACGAGCAGTACTTC; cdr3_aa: CASSSFQGNEQYF
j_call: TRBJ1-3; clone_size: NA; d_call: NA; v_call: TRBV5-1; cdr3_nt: TGCGCCAGCAGCTTGGACGCAGGGACTGGAAACACCATATATTTT; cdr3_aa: CASSLDAGTGNTIYF
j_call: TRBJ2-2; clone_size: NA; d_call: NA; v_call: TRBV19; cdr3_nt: TGTGCCAGTAGTATAGATAACACCGGGGAGCTGTTTTTT; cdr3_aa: CASSIDNTGELFF
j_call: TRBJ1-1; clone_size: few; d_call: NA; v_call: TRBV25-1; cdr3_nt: TGTGCCAGCAGTGAGGTTGGAAACACTGAAGCTTTCTTT; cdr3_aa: CASSEVGNTEAFF
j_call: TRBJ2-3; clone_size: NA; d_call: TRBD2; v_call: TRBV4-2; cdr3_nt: TGTGCCAGCAGCACCGGGATGACTAGCGGGAAAGGAGATACGCAGTATTTT; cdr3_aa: CASSTGMTSGKGDTQYF
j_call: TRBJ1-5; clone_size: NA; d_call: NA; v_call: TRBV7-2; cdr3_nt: TGTGCCAGCAGCTTATTCCAGGGGTCGACTCAGCCCCAGCATTTT; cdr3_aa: CASSLFQGSTQPQHF
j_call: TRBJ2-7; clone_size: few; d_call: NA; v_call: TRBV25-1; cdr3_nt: TGTGCCAGCAAGACAGAATCCTACGAGCAGTACTTC; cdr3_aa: CASKTESYEQYF
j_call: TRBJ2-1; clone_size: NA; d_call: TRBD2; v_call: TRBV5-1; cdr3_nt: TGCGCCAGCTGCTTCGGACTAGCGGTTAACAATGAGCAGTTCTTC; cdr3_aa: CASCFGLAVNNEQFF
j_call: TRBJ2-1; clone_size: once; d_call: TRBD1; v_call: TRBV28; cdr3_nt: TGTGCCAGCAGTTCACCGGGACAGCTTACTTACAATGAGCAGTTCTTC; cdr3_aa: CASSSPGQLTYNEQFF
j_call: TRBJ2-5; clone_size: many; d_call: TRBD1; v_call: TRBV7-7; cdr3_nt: TGTGCCAGCAGCGTTGACAGGGAACAGACCCAGTACTTC; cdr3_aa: CASSVDREQTQYF
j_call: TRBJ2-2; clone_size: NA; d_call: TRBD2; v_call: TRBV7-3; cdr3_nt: TGTGCCAGCAGCTCCCCTTTAGCGGGAGGGGCAACCGGGGAGCTGTTTTTT; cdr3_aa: CASSSPLAGGATGELFF
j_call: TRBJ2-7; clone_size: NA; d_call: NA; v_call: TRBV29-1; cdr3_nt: TGCAGCGTTGAATTAGCCGAAAGCTCCTACGAGCAGTACTTC; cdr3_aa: CSVELAESSYEQYF
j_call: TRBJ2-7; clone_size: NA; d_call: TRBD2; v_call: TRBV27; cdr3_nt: TGTGCCAGCAGTTTTTCTAGCGGGAGAAGGTACGAGCAGTACTTC; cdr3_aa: CASSFSSGRRYEQYF
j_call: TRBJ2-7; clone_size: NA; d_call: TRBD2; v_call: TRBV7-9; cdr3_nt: TGTGCCAGCAGCCGCCTTAGCGGGAGGGCTTTAGACGAGCAGTACTTC; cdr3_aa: CASSRLSGRALDEQYF
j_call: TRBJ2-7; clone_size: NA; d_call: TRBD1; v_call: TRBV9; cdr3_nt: TGTGCCAGCAGCGCTACGACAGGGGGTGGACACGAGCAGTACTTC; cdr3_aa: CASSATTGGGHEQYF
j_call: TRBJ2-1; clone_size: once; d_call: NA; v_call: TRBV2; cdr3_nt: TGTGCCAGCAGTGATGACAGCAGCTCCTACAATGAGCAGTTCTTC; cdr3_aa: CASSDDSSSYNEQFF
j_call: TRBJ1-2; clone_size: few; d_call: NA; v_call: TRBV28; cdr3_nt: TGTGCCAGCAGTTTACGGACACTTAACTATGGCTACACCTTC; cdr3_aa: CASSLRTLNYGYTF
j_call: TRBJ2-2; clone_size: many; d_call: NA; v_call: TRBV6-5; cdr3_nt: TGTGCCAGCAGGGCTTCTAGCGTCGCCGGGGAGCTGTTTTTT; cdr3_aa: CASRASSVAGELFF
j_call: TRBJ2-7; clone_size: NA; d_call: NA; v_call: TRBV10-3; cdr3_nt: TGTGCCATCAGTGAAGGGACTTCCTACGAGCAGTACTTC; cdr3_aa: CAISEGTSYEQYF
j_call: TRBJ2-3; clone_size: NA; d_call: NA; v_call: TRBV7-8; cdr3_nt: TGTGCCAGCAGCGCGGTAGATACGCAGTATTTT; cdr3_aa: CASSAVDTQYF
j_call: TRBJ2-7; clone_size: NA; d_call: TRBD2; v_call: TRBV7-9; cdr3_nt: TGTGCCAGCAGCCTAATTAGCGGGAGTGGAGACGAGCAGTACTTC; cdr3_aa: CASSLISGSGDEQYF
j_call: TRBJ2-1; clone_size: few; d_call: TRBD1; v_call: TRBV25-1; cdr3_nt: TGTGCCAGCAGCAGAACAGGGGCTTTATGGAATGAGCAGTTCTTC; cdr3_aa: CASSRTGALWNEQFF
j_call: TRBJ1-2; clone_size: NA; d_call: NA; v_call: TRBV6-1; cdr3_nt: TGTGCCAGCAGTGAATCTAACGGCGCTAACTATGGCTACACCTTC; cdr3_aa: CASSESNGANYGYTF
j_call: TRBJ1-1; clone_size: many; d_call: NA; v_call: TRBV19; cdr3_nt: TGTGCCAGTAGTGCCCGCTTAGGTGAAGCTTTCTTT; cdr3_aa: CASSARLGEAFF
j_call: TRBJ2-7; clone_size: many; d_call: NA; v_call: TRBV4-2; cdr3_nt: TGTGCCAGCAGCCAAGATCTGGGGAAGGGCTCCTACGAGCAGTACTTC; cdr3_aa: CASSQDLGKGSYEQYF
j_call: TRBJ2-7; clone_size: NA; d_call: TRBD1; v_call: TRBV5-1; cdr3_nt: TGCGCCAGCAGCTTGCCAGGGACAGGGTCTTACGAGCAGTACTTC; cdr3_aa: CASSLPGTGSYEQYF
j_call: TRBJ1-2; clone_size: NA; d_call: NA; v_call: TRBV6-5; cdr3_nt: TGTGCCAGCAGTTACTCGACGACTGGAACAGGTGGCTACACCTTC; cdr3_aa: CASSYSTTGTGGYTF
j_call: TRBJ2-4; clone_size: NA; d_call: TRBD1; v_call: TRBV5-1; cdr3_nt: TGCGCCAGCAGCCCCGGACAGGGCGTAGCCAAAAACATTCAGTACTTC; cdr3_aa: CASSPGQGVAKNIQYF